Sequencing of this T cell receptor beta chain was carried out in a study of cytomegalovirus exposure and HLA in healthy donors. Overall study results and limits: Many donors shared some public TCRs, even though most TCR sequences were rare. In the 130 or so validation repertoires, a later analysis found that first-cohort TCR clusters tended to co-occur. Reportedly, cytomegalovirus status was diagnosed with high sensitivity and specificity.

Assay: immunoSEQ multiplex PCR; the TCRdb copy retains only in-frame clones and omits some. The sample shows about 200,000 clones, roughly 83% of them seen only once. The CDR3 is 15 residues long. The germline V gene has CDR1 SGHDT and CDR2 YYEEEE. Trimming shortened V by 4 bases and J by 6 bases, and 19 bases separated the two germline ends. As to this clone: What it binds is not known.

Sequenced: PBMCs. The rearrangement joins TRBV5-6 to TRBJ1-2; D unresolved. This TCR was sampled from a woman younger than 35 in good health and CMV-seronegative. Here the CDR3 DNA reads TGTGCCAGCAGCCCCTACGCGGGGATGGAGCATGGCTACACCTTC. This translates into CASSPYAGMEHGYTF.